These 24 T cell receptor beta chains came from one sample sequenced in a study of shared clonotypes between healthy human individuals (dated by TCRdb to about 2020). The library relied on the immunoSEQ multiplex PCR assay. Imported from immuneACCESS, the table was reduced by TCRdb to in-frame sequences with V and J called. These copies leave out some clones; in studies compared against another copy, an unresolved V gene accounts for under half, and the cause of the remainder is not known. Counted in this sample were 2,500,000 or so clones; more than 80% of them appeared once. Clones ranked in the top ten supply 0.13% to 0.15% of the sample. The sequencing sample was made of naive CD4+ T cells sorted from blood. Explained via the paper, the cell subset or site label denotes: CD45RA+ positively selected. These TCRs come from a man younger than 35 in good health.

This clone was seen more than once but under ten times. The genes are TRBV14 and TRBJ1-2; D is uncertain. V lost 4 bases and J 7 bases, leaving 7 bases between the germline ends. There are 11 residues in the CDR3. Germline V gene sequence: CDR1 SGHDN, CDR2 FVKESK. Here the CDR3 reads CASSRGGGYTF. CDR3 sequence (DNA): TGTGCCAGCAGCCGAGGCGGTGGCTACACCTTC.

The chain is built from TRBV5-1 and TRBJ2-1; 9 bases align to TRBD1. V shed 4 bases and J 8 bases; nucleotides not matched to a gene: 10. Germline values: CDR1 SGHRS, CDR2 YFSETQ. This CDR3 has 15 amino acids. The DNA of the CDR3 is TGCGCCAGCAGCCATGGGACAGGGCCTCTCGATGAGCAGTTCTTC. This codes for CASSHGTGPLDEQFF.

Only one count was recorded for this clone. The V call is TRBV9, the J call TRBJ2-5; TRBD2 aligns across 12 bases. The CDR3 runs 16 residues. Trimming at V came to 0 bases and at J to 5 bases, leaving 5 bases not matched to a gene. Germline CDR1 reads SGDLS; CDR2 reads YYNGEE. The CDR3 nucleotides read TGTGCCAGCAGCGTAGGGGCACTAGCGGGAGGCGAGACCCAGTACTTC. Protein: CASSVGALAGGETQYF.

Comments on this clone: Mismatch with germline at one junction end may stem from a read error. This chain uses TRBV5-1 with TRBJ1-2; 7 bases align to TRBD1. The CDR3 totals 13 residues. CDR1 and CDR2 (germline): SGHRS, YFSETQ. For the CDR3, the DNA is TGCGCCAGCAGCCGAGGGGGCGCCTATGACTACACCTTC. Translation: CASSRGGAYDYTF. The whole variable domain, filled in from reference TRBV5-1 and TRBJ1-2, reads KAGVTQTPRYLIKTRGQQVTLSCSPISGHRSVSWYQQTPGQGLQFLFEYFSETQRNKGNFPGRFSGRQFSNSRSEMNVSTLELGDSALYLCASSRGGAYDYTFGSGTRLTVV.

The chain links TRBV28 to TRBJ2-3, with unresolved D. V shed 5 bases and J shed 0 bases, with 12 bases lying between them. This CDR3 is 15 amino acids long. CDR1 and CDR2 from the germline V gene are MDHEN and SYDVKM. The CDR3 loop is CASSPAPGSTDTQYF. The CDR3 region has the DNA TGTGCCAGCAGTCCCGCGCCCGGAAGCACAGATACGCAGTATTTT. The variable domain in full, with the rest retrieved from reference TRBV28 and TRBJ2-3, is DVKVTQSSRYLVKRTGEKVFLECVQDMDHENMFWYRQDPGLGLRLIYFSYDVKMKEKGDIPEGYSVSREKKERFSLILESASTNQTSMYLCASSPAPGSTDTQYFGPGTRLTVL.

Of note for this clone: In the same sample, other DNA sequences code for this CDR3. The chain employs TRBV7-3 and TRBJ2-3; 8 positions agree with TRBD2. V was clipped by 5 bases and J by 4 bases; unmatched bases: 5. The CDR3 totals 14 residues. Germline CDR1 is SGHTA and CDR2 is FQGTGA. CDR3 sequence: CASSLGGAADTQYF. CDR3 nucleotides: TGTGCCAGCAGCCTCGGGGGGGCGGCAGATACGCAGTATTTT.

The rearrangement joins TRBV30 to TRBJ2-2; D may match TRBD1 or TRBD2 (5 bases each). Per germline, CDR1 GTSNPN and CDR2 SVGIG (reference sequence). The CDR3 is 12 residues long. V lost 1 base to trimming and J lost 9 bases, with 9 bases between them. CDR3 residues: CAWSAGTRELFF. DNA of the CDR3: TGTGCCTGGAGTGCGGGGACCCGGGAGCTGTTTTTT.

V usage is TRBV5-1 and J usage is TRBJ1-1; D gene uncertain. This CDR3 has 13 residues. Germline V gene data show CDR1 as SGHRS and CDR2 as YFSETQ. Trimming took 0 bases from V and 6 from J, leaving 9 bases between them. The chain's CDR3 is CASSLVGNSEAFF. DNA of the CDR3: TGCGCCAGCAGCTTGGTGGGTAACTCTGAAGCTTTCTTT.

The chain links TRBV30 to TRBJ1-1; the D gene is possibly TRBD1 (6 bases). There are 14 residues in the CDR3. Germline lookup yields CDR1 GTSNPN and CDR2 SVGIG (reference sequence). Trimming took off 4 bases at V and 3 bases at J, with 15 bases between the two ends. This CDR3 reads CAWNLQGVHTEAFF. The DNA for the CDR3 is TGTGCCTGGAACCTACAGGGAGTTCACACTGAAGCTTTCTTT.

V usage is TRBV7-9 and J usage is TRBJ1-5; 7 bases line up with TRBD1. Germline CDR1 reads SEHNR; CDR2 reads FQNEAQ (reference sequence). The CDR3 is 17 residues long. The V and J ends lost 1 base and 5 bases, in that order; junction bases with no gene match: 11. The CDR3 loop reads CASSLGQGGRRDQPQHF. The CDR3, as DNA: TGTGCCAGCAGCTTAGGCCAGGGGGGCCGGAGGGATCAGCCCCAGCATTTT.

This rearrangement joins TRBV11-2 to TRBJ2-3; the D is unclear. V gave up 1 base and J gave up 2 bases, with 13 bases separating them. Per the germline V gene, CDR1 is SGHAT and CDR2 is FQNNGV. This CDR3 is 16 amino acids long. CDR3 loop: CASSLGPSSNTDTQYF. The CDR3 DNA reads TGTGCCAGCAGCTTAGGGCCCTCTTCAAACACAGATACGCAGTATTTT.

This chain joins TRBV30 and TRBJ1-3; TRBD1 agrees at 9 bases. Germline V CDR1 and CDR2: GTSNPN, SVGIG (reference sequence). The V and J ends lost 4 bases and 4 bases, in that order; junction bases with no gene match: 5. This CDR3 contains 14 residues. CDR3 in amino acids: CAWNTGGEGNTIYF. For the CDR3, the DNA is TGTGCCTGGAACACAGGGGGCGAAGGAAACACCATATATTTT. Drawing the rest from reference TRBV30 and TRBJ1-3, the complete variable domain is SQTIHQWPATLVQPVGSPLSLECTVEGTSNPNLYWYRQAAGRGLQLLFYSVGIGQISSEVPQNLSASRPQDRQFILSSKKLLLSDSGFYLCAWNTGGEGNTIYFGEGSWLTVV.

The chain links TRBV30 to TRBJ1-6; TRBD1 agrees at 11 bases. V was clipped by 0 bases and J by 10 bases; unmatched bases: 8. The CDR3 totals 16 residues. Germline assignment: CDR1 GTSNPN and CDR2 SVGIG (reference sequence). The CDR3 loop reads CAWSVPSGQGGSPLHF. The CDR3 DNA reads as TGTGCCTGGAGTGTGCCCTCGGGACAGGGGGGCTCACCCCTCCACTTT.

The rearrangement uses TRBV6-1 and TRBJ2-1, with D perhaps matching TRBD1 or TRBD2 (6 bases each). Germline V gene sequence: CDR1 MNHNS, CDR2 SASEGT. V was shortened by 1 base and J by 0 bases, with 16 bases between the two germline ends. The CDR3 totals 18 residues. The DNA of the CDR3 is TGTGCCAGCAGTGAAGGTCTAAGGGGGGAAGGCTCCTACAATGAGCAGTTCTTC. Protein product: CASSEGLRGEGSYNEQFF.

DNA of the CDR3: TGTGCGACTGGACGGCTCACAGATACGCAGTATTTT. Residues: CATGRLTDTQYF. The rearrangement joins TRBV19 to TRBJ2-3; unclear D gene. This CDR3 region has 12 residues. Germline V gene sequence: CDR1 LNHDA, CDR2 SQIVND (reference sequence).

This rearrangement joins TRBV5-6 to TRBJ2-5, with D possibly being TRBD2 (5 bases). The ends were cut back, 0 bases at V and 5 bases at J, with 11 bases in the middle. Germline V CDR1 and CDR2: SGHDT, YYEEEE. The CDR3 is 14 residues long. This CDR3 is CASSLGSSEETQYF. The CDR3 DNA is TGTGCCAGCAGCTTGGGAAGTAGCGAGGAGACCCAGTACTTC.

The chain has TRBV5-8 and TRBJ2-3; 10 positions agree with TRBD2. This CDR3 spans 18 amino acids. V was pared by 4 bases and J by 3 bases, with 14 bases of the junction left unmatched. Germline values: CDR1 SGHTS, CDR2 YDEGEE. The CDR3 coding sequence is TGTGCCAGCAGCAGAATTCTAGCGGGGGCCAAATCAACAGATACGCAGTATTTT. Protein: CASSRILAGAKSTDTQYF.

In DNA, the CDR3 is TGTGCCAGTAGAAAACTAGCGGGGGTTGGAACCTACAATGAGCAGTTCTTC. It codes for CASRKLAGVGTYNEQFF. The rearrangement uses TRBV19 and TRBJ2-1; the match to TRBD2 covers 11 bases. With V trimmed by 6 bases and J by 2 bases, 9 bases remained unmatched. Germline loops: CDR1 LNHDA, CDR2 SQIVND (reference sequence). This CDR3 is 17 amino acids long.

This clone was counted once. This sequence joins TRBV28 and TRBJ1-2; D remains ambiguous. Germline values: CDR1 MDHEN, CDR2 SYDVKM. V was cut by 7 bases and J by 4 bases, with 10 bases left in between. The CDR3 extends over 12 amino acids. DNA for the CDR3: TGTGCCAGCACCTCGGGCTCCTATGGCTACACCTTC. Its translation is CASTSGSYGYTF.

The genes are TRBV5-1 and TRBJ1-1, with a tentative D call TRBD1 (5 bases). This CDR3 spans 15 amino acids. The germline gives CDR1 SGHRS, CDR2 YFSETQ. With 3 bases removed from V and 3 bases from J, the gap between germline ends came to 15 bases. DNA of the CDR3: TGCGCCAGCAGCTGGGGACGGGCAACTTACACTGAAGCTTTCTTT. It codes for CASSWGRATYTEAFF.

The CDR3 protein is CASSVCGKVKNIQYF. The DNA of the CDR3 is TGTGCCAGCAGTGTCTGCGGGAAAGTCAAAAACATTCAGTACTTC. The rearrangement uses TRBV6-4 and TRBJ2-4; the D gene is possibly TRBD2 (6 bases). CDR3 length equals 15 residues. Germline loops: CDR1 MRHNA, CDR2 SNTAGT. V lost 4 bases and J lost 3, with 13 bases in between.

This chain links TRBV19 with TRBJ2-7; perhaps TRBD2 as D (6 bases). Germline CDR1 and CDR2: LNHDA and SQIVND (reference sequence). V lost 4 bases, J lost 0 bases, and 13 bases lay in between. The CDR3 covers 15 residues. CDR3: CASSSGTVGSYEQYF. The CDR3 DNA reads TGTGCCAGTAGTAGCGGGACGGTTGGCTCCTACGAGCAGTACTTC.

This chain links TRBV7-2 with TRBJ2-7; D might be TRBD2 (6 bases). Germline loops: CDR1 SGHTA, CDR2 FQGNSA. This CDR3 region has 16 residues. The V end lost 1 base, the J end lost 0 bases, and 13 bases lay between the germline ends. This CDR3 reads CASSLVPAGHSYEQYF. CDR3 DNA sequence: TGTGCCAGCAGCTTAGTGCCAGCGGGCCACTCCTACGAGCAGTACTTC.

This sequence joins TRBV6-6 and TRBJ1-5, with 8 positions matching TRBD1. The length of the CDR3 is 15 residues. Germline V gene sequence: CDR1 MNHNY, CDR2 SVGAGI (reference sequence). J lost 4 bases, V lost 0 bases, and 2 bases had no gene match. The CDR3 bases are TGTGCCAGCAGTTACTCCAGACAGGGGAATCAGCCCCAGCATTTT. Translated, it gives CASSYSRQGNQPQHF.